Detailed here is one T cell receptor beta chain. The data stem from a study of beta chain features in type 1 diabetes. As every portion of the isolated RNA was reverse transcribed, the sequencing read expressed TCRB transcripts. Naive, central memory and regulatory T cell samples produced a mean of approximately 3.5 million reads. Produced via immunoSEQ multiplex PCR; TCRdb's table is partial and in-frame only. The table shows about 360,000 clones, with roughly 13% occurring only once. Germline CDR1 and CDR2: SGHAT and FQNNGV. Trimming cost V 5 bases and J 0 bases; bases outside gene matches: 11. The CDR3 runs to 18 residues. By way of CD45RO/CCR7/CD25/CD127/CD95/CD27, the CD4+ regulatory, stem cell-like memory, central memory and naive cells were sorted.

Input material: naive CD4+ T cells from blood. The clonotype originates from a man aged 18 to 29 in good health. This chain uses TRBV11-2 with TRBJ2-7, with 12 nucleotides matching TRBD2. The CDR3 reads CASSPRTSGGLSSYEQYF. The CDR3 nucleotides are TGTGCCAGCAGCCCACGTACTAGCGGGGGGCTCTCCTCCTACGAGCAGTACTTC.